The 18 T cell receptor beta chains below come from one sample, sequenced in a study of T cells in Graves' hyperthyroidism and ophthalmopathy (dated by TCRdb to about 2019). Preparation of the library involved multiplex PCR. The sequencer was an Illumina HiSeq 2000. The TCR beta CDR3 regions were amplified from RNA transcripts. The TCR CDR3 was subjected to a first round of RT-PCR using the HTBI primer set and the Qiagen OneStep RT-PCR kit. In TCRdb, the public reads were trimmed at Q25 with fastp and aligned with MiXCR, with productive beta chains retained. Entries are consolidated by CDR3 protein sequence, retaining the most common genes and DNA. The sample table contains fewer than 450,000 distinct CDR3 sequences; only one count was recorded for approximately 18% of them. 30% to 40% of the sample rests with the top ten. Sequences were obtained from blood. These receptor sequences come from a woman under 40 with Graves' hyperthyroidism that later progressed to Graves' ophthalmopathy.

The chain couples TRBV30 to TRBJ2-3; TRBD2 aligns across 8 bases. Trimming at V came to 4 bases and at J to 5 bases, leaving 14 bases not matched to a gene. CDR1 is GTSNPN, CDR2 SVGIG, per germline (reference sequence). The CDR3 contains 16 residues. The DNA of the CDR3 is TGTGCCTGGACTCTTACTCCCGGGGGGGGAAGAGATACGCAGTATTTT. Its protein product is CAWTLTPGGGRDTQYF.

CDR3 amino acids: CAWRTAYNSPLHF. The CDR3 DNA reads TGTGCCTGGAGGACTGCGTATAATTCACCCCTCCACTTT. The chain uses TRBV30 and TRBJ1-6; D is unclear. The CDR3 length is 13 residues. Germline assignment: CDR1 GTSNPN and CDR2 SVGIG (reference sequence). Trimming stripped 3 bases from V and 4 bases from J, with 7 bases between.

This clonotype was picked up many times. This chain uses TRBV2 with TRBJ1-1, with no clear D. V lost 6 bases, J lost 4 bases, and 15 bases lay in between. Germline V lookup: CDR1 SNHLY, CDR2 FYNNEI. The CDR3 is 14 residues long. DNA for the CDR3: TGTGCCAGCAGGGGTGACTGGGCCCCCACTGAAGCTTTCTTT. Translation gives CASRGDWAPTEAFF.

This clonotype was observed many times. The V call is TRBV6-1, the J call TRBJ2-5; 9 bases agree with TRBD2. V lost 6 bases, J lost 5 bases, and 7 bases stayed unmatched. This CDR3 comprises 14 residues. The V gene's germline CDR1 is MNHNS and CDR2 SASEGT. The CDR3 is CASRPGLASETQYF. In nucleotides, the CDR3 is TGTGCCAGCAGACCCGGACTAGCGTCGGAGACCCAGTACTTC.

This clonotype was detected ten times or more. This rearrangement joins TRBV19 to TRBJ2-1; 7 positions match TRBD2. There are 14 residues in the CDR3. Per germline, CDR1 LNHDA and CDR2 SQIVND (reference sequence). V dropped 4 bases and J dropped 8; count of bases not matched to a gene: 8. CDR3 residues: CASSTQVLADEQFF. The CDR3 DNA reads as TGTGCCAGTAGTACCCAAGTTCTAGCGGATGAGCAGTTCTTC.

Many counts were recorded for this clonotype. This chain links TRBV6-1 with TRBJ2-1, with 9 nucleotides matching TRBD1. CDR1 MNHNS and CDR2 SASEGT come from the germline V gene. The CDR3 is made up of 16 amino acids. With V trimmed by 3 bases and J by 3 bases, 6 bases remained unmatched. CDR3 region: CASSERGTGYYNEQFF. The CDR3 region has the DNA TGTGCCAGCAGTGAGAGGGGGACAGGGTACTACAATGAGCAGTTCTTC.

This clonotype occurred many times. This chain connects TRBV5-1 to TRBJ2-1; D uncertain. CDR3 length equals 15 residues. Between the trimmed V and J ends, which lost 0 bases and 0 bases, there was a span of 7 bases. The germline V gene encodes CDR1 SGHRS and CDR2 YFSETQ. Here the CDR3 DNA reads TGCGCCAGCAGCTTGGACACCCGCTCCTACAATGAGCAGTTCTTC. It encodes CASSLDTRSYNEQFF.

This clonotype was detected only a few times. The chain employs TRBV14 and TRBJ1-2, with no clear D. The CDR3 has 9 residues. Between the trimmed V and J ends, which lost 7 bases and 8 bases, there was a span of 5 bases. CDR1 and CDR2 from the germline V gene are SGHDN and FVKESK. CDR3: CASIDGYTF. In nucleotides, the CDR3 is TGTGCCAGCATTGACGGCTACACCTTC.

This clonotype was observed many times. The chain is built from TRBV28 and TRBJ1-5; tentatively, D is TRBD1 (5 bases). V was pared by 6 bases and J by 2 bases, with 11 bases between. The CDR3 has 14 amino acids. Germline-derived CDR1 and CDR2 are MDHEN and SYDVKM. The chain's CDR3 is CASSESGRNQPQHF. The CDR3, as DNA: TGTGCCAGCAGCGAGTCAGGGCGCAATCAGCCCCAGCATTTT.

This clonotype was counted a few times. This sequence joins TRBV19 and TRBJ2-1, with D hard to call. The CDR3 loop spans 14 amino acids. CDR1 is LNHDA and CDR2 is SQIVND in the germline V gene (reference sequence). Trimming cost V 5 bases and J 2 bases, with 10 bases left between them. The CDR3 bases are TGTGCCAGTAGTCCTCTTGATCCCTACAATGAGCAGTTCTTC. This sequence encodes CASSPLDPYNEQFF.

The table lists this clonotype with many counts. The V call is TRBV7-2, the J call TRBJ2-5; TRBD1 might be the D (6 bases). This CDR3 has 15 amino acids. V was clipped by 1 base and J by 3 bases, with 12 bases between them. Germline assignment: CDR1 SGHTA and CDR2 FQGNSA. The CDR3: CASSLGQAKKETQYF. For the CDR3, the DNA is TGTGCCAGCAGCTTAGGACAGGCCAAAAAAGAGACCCAGTACTTC.

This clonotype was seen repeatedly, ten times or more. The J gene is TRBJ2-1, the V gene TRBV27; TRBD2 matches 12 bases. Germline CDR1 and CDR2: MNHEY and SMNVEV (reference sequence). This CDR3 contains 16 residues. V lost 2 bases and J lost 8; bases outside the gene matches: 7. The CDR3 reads CASSLLAGGSVHEQFF. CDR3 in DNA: TGTGCCAGCAGTTTACTAGCGGGAGGGTCAGTCCATGAGCAGTTCTTC.

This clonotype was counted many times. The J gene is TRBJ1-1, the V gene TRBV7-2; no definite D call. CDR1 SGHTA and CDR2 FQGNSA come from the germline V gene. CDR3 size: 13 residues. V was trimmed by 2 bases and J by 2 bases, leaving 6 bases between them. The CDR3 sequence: CASSLTTNTEAFF. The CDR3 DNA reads TGTGCCAGCAGCTTAACAACTAACACTGAAGCTTTCTTT.

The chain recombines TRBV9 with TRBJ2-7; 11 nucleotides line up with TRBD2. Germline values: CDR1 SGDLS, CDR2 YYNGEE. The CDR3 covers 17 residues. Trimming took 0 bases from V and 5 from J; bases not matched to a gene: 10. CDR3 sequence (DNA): TGTGCCAGCAGCGTAGATAGCGGGAGGGCCTCGGCCGACGAGCAGTACTTC. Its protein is CASSVDSGRASADEQYF.

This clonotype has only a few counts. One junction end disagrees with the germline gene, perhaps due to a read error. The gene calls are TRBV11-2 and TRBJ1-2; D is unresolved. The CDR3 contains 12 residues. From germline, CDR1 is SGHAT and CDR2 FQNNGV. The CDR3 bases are TGTGTCAGCAGCTCCACCGGATATGGCTACACCTTC. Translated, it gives CVSSSTGYGYTF.

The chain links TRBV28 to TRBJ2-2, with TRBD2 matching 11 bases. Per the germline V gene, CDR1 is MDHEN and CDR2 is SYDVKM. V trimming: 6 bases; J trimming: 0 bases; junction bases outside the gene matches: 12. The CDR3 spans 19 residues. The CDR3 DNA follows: TGTGCCAGCAGCCTGGCAGCTGGGACTAGCGGCCCGAACACCGGGGAGCTGTTTTTT. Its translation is CASSLAAGTSGPNTGELFF.

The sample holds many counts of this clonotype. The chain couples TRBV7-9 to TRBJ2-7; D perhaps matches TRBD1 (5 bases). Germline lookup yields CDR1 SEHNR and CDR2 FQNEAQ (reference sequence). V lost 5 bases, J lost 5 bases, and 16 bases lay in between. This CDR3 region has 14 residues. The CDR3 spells CASSDGQGFHEQYF. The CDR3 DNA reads TGTGCCAGCAGCGATGGTCAGGGTTTCCACGAGCAGTACTTC.

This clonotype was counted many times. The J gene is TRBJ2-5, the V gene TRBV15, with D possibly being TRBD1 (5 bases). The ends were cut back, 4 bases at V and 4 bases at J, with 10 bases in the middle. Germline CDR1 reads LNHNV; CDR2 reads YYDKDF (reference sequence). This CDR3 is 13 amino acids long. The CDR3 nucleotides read TGTGCCACCAGCACAGGGAACAGAGAGACCCAGTACTTC. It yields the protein CATSTGNRETQYF.